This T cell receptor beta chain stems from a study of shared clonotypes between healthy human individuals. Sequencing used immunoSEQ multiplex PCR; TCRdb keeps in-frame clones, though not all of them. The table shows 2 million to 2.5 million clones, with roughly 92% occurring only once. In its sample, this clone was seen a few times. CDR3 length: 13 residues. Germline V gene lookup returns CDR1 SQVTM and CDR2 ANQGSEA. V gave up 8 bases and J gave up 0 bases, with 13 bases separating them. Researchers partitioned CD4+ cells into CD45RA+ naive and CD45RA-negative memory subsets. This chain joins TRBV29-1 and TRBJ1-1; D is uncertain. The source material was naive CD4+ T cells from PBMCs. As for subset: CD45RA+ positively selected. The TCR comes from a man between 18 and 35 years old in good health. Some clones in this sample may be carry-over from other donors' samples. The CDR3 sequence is CSSKGRMNTEAFF. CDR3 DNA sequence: TGCAGCAGCAAGGGAAGGATGAACACTGAAGCTTTCTTT.